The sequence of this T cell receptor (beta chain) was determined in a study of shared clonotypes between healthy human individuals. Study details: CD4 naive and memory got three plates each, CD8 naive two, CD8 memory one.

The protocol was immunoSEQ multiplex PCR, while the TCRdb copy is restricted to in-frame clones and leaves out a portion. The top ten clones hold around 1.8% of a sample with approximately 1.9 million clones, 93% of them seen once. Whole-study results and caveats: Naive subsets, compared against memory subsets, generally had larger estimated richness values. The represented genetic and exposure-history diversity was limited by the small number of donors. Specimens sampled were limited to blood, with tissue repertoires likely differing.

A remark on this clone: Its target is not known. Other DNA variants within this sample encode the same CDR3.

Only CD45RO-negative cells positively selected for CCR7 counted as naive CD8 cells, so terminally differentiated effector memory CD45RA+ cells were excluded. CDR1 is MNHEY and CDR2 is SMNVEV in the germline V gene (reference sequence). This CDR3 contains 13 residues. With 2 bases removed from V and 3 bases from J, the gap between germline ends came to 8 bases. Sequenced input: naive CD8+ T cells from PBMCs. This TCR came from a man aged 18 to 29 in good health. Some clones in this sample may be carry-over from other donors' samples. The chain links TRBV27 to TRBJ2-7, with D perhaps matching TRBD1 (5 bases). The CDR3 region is CASSLRGYYEQYF. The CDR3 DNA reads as TGTGCCAGCAGTTTAAGGGGCTACTACGAGCAGTACTTC.